Listed below are T cell receptor beta chains from one sample, sequenced in a study of blood T cell repertoires in COVID-19. Only in-frame clones appear in the TCRdb table, and some are missing; sequencing was by immunoSEQ multiplex PCR. Of about 160,000 clones listed, roughly 80% are singletons. The specimen was PBMCs or T cells enriched from blood (not recorded which). These receptor sequences come from a woman aged 40 to 49 with acute COVID-19. The CDR3 runs from the conserved cysteine through the conserved F or W. The D gene is left open where the match is weak. Some rows have no size entry. The others give once, few or many, or a class for an expanded clone.

TRBJ2-1 | TRBV5-8 | NA | TRBD2 | CASSLGLAGAVYNEQFF | TGTGCCAGCAGCTTGGGACTAGCGGGAGCGGTTTACAATGAGCAGTTCTTC
TRBJ1-2 | TRBV30 | NA | NA | CAWTPDQGLIYGYTF | TGTGCCTGGACCCCTGACCAGGGATTGATCTATGGCTACACCTTC
TRBJ2-7 | TRBV30 | NA | TRBD2 | CAWSVGGNRYEQYF | TGTGCCTGGAGTGTCGGGGGGAATCGATACGAGCAGTACTTC
TRBJ2-5 | TRBV5-6 | NA | NA | CASSLLSQETQYF | TGTGCCAGCAGCTTGCTTTCCCAAGAGACCCAGTACTTC
TRBJ2-1 | TRBV7-2 | NA | TRBD2 | CASSLEKHVAGDNEQFF | TGTGCCAGCAGCTTAGAAAAGCATGTAGCGGGAGACAATGAGCAGTTCTTC
TRBJ1-2 | TRBV5-1 | once | NA | CASSLGTEKGYTF | TGCGCCAGCAGCTTGGGGACAGAGAAGGGCTACACCTTC
TRBJ1-4 | TRBV4-1 | NA | TRBD1 | CASSQPGTGSGKLFF | TGCGCCAGCAGCCAACCCGGGACAGGGTCGGGAAAACTGTTTTTT
TRBJ2-5 | TRBV13 | NA | TRBD1 | CASSLRQGRQETQYF | TGTGCCAGCAGCTTAAGACAGGGTAGGCAAGAGACCCAGTACTTC
TRBJ1-2 | TRBV6-2/TRBV6-3 | NA | NA | CASSDRGSGYTF | TGTGCCAGCAGTGACAGAGGAAGTGGCTACACCTTC
TRBJ1-1 | TRBV5-1 | NA | NA | CASSLGQGFEAFF | TGCGCCAGCAGCTTGGGTCAGGGGTTTGAAGCTTTCTTT
TRBJ1-1 | TRBV10-3 | NA | NA | CATGNTEAFF | TGTGCCACCGGGAACACTGAAGCTTTCTTT
TRBJ2-5 | TRBV4-2 | few | TRBD2 | CASSQEGASGIETQYF | TGTGCCAGCAGCCAAGAAGGAGCAAGCGGGATTGAGACCCAGTACTTC
TRBJ2-3 | TRBV5-6 | NA | NA | CASSLDRGHLTDTQYF | TGTGCCAGCAGCTTGGATCGGGGACACCTCACAGATACGCAGTATTTT
TRBJ2-6 | TRBV4-1 | NA | NA | CASSQVAGRNSGANVLTF | TGCGCCAGCAGCCAGGTTGCCGGGAGAAACTCTGGGGCCAACGTCCTGACTTTC
TRBJ2-1 | TRBV29-1 | once | TRBD2 | CSVGVREDNEQFF | TGCAGCGTTGGGGTGCGGGAGGACAATGAGCAGTTCTTC
TRBJ2-1 | TRBV9 | NA | NA | CASSVGWRELNNEQFF | TGTGCCAGCAGCGTAGGGTGGCGGGAACTGAACAATGAGCAGTTCTTC
TRBJ2-2 | TRBV30 | NA | NA | CAWSVRAFNTGELFF | TGTGCCTGGAGTGTACGCGCTTTTAACACCGGGGAGCTGTTTTTT
TRBJ1-1 | TRBV20-1 | NA | TRBD1 | CSATDRGPRGGTEAFF | TGCAGTGCTACTGACAGGGGCCCCCGGGGAGGGACTGAAGCTTTCTTT
TRBJ2-4 | TRBV7-9 | NA | TRBD2 | CASSLEVGTSAFDQYF | TGTGCCAGCAGCTTAGAGGTCGGGACTAGCGCCTTTGATCAGTACTTC
TRBJ1-1 | TRBV5-8 | NA | TRBD1 | CASSGGQAMNTEAFF | TGTGCCAGCAGCGGGGGACAGGCGATGAACACTGAAGCTTTCTTT
TRBJ1-4 | TRBV19 | few | TRBD1 | CASSPGTATNEKLFF | TGTGCCAGTAGTCCTGGGACAGCAACTAATGAAAAACTGTTTTTT
TRBJ2-3 | TRBV7-9 | many | TRBD2 | CASSTELAGGPVDTQYF | TGTGCCAGCAGCACCGAACTAGCGGGAGGGCCGGTAGATACGCAGTATTTT
TRBJ2-1 | TRBV5-8 | NA | NA | CASSLLSSEQFF | TGTGCCAGCAGCTTGTTATCGAGTGAGCAGTTCTTC
TRBJ1-2 | TRBV5-1 | NA | NA | CASSSEPGSGYGYTF | TGCGCCAGCAGCTCTGAGCCGGGGTCGGGCTATGGCTACACCTTC
TRBJ1-1 | TRBV20-1 | few | TRBD1 | CSASQGVEAFF | TGCAGTGCTTCACAGGGGGTTGAAGCTTTCTTT
TRBJ2-3 | TRBV5-8 | NA | TRBD2 | CASSLGGTSGRWPDTQYF | TGTGCCAGCAGCCTGGGAGGGACTAGCGGGAGGTGGCCAGATACGCAGTATTTT
TRBJ1-6 | TRBV6-5 | NA | NA | CASSSSSYNSPLHF | TGTGCCAGCAGTTCTTCCTCCTATAATTCACCCCTCCACTTT